The 2 T cell receptor beta chains presented below share a single source sample, sequenced in a study of blood T cells in healthy people across ages (dated by TCRdb to between 2014 and 2017). Library prep was done by 5' RACE. Sequencing instrument: Illumina HiSeq 2500. A second 7 to 11 cycle PCR used a sample-barcoded 5' primer and a J-beta primer mix. TCRdb applied fastp at Q25 and MiXCR to the public reads, then kept only in-frame beta chains. Every distinct CDR3 protein forms one entry, paired with its most common genes and DNA. The sample table contains about 1,400,000 distinct CDR3 sequences; only one count was recorded for 42% of them. The top ten clones comprise 7.9% of the sample. Sequencing was performed on blood. These receptors came from a woman aged 18-29 years in good health.

In regard to this clonotype: A junction end diverges from the germline sequence, so it may reflect a read error. V gene TRBV6-6 combines with J gene TRBJ2-7; 9 bases line up with TRBD1. CDR3 length: 16 amino acids. Germline lookup yields CDR1 MNHNY and CDR2 SVGAGI (reference sequence). The CDR3 DNA sequence: TGTGCCAGCAGCTCTAACCCCGGGACAGGGCCCTACGAGCAGTATTTC. This encodes CASSSNPGTGPYEQYF.

This clonotype was seen a few times. The chain links TRBV12-3 or TRBV12-4 to TRBJ1-1; 9 bases fit TRBD1. This CDR3 has 14 residues. V shed 6 bases and J 5 bases; nucleotides not matched to a gene: 7. The CDR3: CASSRMTGGTEAFF. The CDR3 bases are TGTGCCAGCAGCAGAATGACAGGGGGTACTGAAGCTTTCTTT.